Each of the 24 T cell receptor beta chains below was sequenced from the same sample in a study of blood T cell repertoires in COVID-19. Here immunoSEQ multiplex PCR was the method, and the copy in TCRdb shows in-frame clones only, minus some. The data show some 300,000 clones, around 90% seen once. Sequencing was done on a sample of peripheral blood. The origin of the receptors is a man between 18 and 29 years old with active or convalescent COVID-19.

The CDR3 loop is CASSYNRGHNEQFF. CDR3 sequence (DNA): TGTGCCAGCAGCTACAACAGGGGCCACAATGAGCAGTTCTTC. The chain combines TRBV13 with TRBJ2-1, with 7 bases lining up with TRBD1. This CDR3 has 14 amino acids. Unmatched junction bases numbered 5, after V lost 4 bases and J lost 5 bases. Per the germline V gene, CDR1 is PRHDT and CDR2 is FYEKMQ (reference sequence).

This clone was recorded once. The chain combines TRBV7-9 with TRBJ2-7; 10 nucleotides agree with TRBD2. V lost 5 bases to trimming and J lost 1 base; unmatched junction nucleotides: 8. There are 16 residues in the CDR3. Germline-derived CDR1 and CDR2 are SEHNR and FQNEAQ (reference sequence). The DNA for the CDR3 is TGTGCCAGCAGCCCGAGGACTAGCGGTTTTTCCTACGAGCAGTACTTC. Protein: CASSPRTSGFSYEQYF. Complete variable domain (other parts from reference TRBV7-9 and TRBJ2-7): DTGVSQNPRHKITKRGQNVTFRCDPISEHNRLYWYRQTLGQGPEFLTYFQNEAQLEKSRLLSDRFSAERPKGSFSTLEIQRTEQGDSAMYLCASSPRTSGFSYEQYFGPGTRLTVT.

The gene calls are TRBV29-1 and TRBJ2-5; 12 positions match TRBD2. In germline, CDR1 is SQVTM, CDR2 ANQGSEA. The CDR3 length is 14 residues. V was pared by 7 bases and J by 4 bases, with 7 bases of the junction left unmatched. The CDR3 region is CSGRLAGVGETQYF. The CDR3 DNA is TGCAGCGGGAGACTAGCGGGAGTCGGAGAGACCCAGTACTTC.

The V call is TRBV19, the J call TRBJ2-5; 9 bases are a match to TRBD2. With V trimmed by 5 bases and J by 1 base, 5 bases remained unmatched. The CDR3 runs to 15 residues. Germline-derived CDR1 and CDR2 are LNHDA and SQIVND (reference sequence). The CDR3, as DNA: TGTGCCAGTAGTGCAATAGCGGGGGTCCAAGAGACCCAGTACTTC. It codes for CASSAIAGVQETQYF.

About this clone: One junction end disagrees with the germline gene, perhaps due to a read error. This CDR3 is CASSGSYLDF. CDR3 in DNA: TGTGCCAGCAGCGGTTCCTACTTGGACTTC. This chain uses TRBV9 with TRBJ2-7; D is unclear. CDR1 is SGDLS and CDR2 is YYNGEE in the germline V gene. The CDR3 length is 10 residues.

The CDR3 sequence is CATSTVDRPYYEQYF. As DNA, the CDR3 is TGTGCCACCAGCACCGTGGACAGGCCATACTACGAGCAGTACTTC. This chain links TRBV15 with TRBJ2-7, with 7 bases fitting TRBD1. Germline assignment: CDR1 LNHNV and CDR2 YYDKDF (reference sequence). This CDR3 spans 15 amino acids. Trimming at V came to 4 bases and at J to 3 bases, leaving 9 bases not matched to a gene.

The V call is TRBV5-1, the J call TRBJ2-7; 12 bases line up with TRBD1. Germline V gives CDR1 SGHRS, CDR2 YFSETQ. The V and J ends lost 3 bases and 2 bases, in that order; junction bases with no gene match: 15. The CDR3 consists of 19 residues. The CDR3 loop is CASSSTGTGGQVTPYEQYF. CDR3 nucleotides: TGCGCCAGCAGCTCTACCGGGACAGGGGGCCAGGTGACCCCCTACGAGCAGTACTTC.

This clone was found a few times. This rearrangement joins TRBV6-5 to TRBJ2-5; weak D call: TRBD2 (5 bases). Deletions cut 6 bases from V and 5 bases from J, with 13 bases between. The CDR3 length is 13 residues. CDR1 is MNHEY and CDR2 is SVGAGI in the germline V gene. As DNA, the CDR3 is TGTGCCAGCAGGCAAAGGTCGGGGGAGACCCAGTACTTC. Protein sequence: CASRQRSGETQYF.

V usage is TRBV7-8 and J usage is TRBJ2-3; 7 bases match TRBD2. The ends lost 7 bases at V and 1 base at J; junction bases unmatched: 11. In germline, CDR1 is SGHVS, CDR2 FQNEAQ. The CDR3 has 16 residues. CDR3 in amino acids: CASNNRAGVGTDTQYF. CDR3 bases: TGTGCCAGCAACAATAGGGCGGGAGTTGGCACAGATACGCAGTATTTT.

The genes are TRBV2 and TRBJ1-1; 12 bases are shared with TRBD1. Germline CDR1 is SNHLY and CDR2 is FYNNEI. This CDR3 contains 17 residues. V lost 2 bases to trimming and J lost 0 bases; unmatched junction nucleotides: 4. The CDR3 DNA follows: TGTGCCAGCAGTGAAATGGGACAGGGGGCGTTGAACACTGAAGCTTTCTTT. As protein: CASSEMGQGALNTEAFF.

The V gene is TRBV27, the J gene TRBJ1-2; 8 bases agree with TRBD1. The CDR3 covers 15 residues. Germline assignment: CDR1 MNHEY and CDR2 SMNVEV (reference sequence). V shed 4 bases, J shed 5 bases, and the junction held 9 bases outside the gene matches. CDR3 loop: CASSSDRGFGYGYTF. The CDR3 nucleotides read TGTGCCAGCAGTTCCGACAGGGGCTTTGGTTATGGCTACACCTTC.

The chain links TRBV4-3 to TRBJ1-2; no clear D gene. The germline V gene has CDR1 LGHNA and CDR2 YSLEER. CDR3 length: 15 residues. Trimming shortened V by 6 bases and J by 2 bases, and 16 bases separated the two germline ends. The CDR3 reads CASSGSGRINYGYTF. The CDR3 region has the DNA TGCGCCAGCAGTGGGTCAGGCCGAATAAACTATGGCTACACCTTC.

This clone was found once. The chain couples TRBV19 to TRBJ2-1; D gene uncertain. The CDR3 is 14 amino acids. V lost 1 base to trimming and J lost 9 bases, with 13 bases between them. Germline CDR1 LNHDA, CDR2 SQIVND (reference sequence). The CDR3 here is CASSIVVSWSEQFF. The CDR3 DNA is TGTGCCAGTAGTATAGTCGTGTCTTGGAGTGAGCAGTTCTTC.

In this sample, this clone turned up a few times. V usage is TRBV10-1 and J usage is TRBJ2-3; 8 nucleotides match TRBD1. This CDR3 comprises 14 residues. V dropped 4 bases and J dropped 4; count of bases not matched to a gene: 4. CDR1 and CDR2 (germline): WNHNN, SYGVQD (reference sequence). The CDR3, as DNA: TGCGCCAGCAGTGGGACAGGGCGCCCAGATACGCAGTATTTT. It codes for CASSGTGRPDTQYF.

V usage is TRBV29-1 and J usage is TRBJ1-2; the D is unclear. V lost 1 base and J lost 6, with 15 bases in between. This CDR3 region has 14 residues. Germline V lookup: CDR1 SQVTM, CDR2 ANQGSEA. CDR3 coding DNA: TGCAGCGTTGAAGCTCGGGGAAGAGCGGATGGCTACACCTTC. This gives the protein CSVEARGRADGYTF. Full variable domain (outside the CDR3, taken from reference TRBV29-1 and TRBJ1-2): SAVISQKPSRDICQRGTSLTIQCQVDSQVTMMFWYRQQPGQSLTLIATANQGSEATYESGFVIDKFPISRPNLTFSTLTVSNMSPEDSSIYLCSVEARGRADGYTFGSGTRLTVV.

The chain carries TRBV28 and TRBJ1-1; no clear D. CDR1 and CDR2 (germline): MDHEN, SYDVKM. V lost 3 bases to trimming and J lost 10 bases, with 12 bases between them. This CDR3 spans 12 amino acids. The CDR3, as DNA: TGTGCCAGCAGTTTGTACAGAATGGGAGCTTTCTTT. Translating gives CASSLYRMGAFF. Filled out from reference TRBV28 and TRBJ1-1, the complete variable domain reads DVKVTQSSRYLVKRTGEKVFLECVQDMDHENMFWYRQDPGLGLRLIYFSYDVKMKEKGDIPEGYSVSREKKERFSLILESASTNQTSMYLCASSLYRMGAFFGQGTRLTVV.

The chain joins TRBV11-1 to TRBJ1-6; 7 bases map to TRBD1. In germline, CDR1 is SGHAT, CDR2 FQDESV (reference sequence). Losses at the gene ends were 3 bases for V and 7 bases for J; bases not matched to a gene: 3. CDR3 length equals 14 residues. The CDR3 is CASSFTGVNSPLHF. The CDR3 DNA is TGTGCCAGCAGCTTCACAGGGGTCAATTCACCCCTCCACTTT. The whole variable domain, filled in from reference TRBV11-1 and TRBJ1-6, reads EAEVAQSPRYKITEKSQAVAFWCDPISGHATLYWYRQILGQGPELLVQFQDESVVDDSQLPKDRFSAERLKGVDSTLKIQPAELGDSAMYLCASSFTGVNSPLHFGNGTRLTVT.

The chain links TRBV28 to TRBJ2-7, with a weak D call TRBD1 (5 bases). The CDR3 sequence is 12 residues long. Trimming took off 6 bases at V and 3 bases at J, with 9 bases between the two ends. CDR1 MDHEN and CDR2 SYDVKM come from the germline V gene. CDR3 protein: CASRGHGYEQYF. DNA for the CDR3: TGTGCCAGCAGGGGGCACGGCTACGAGCAGTACTTC.

The CDR3 DNA follows: TGTGCCAGCAGCCCACCCCCGGGACAGTCAGCGAGCACTGAAGCTTTCTTT. Residues: CASSPPPGQSASTEAFF. This chain links TRBV14 with TRBJ1-1; 7 nucleotides agree with TRBD1. Looked up from germline, CDR1 is SGHDN and CDR2 is FVKESK. After removal of 4 bases from V and 4 bases from J, the junction contained 15 bases not matched to a gene. The CDR3 is made up of 17 amino acids.

This chain uses TRBV4-2 with TRBJ2-7, with 9 bases fitting TRBD1. Germline values: CDR1 LGHNA, CDR2 YNFKEQ. The CDR3 has 15 residues. The V segment lost 3 bases and the J segment 6 bases; nucleotides outside the gene matches: 9. The CDR3, as DNA: TGTGCCAGCAGCCACGCCGGGACAGGGTTCGCCGAGCAGTACTTC. Its protein is CASSHAGTGFAEQYF.

The V and J genes are TRBV18 and TRBJ2-7, with TRBD2 identical over 11 bases. This CDR3 has 14 residues. After removal of 4 bases from V and 7 bases from J, the junction contained 6 bases not matched to a gene. Germline V gives CDR1 KGHSH, CDR2 LQKENI. DNA for the CDR3: TGTGCCAGCTCACTAGCGGGAGGGCCGGAAGAGCAGTACTTC. It yields the protein CASSLAGGPEEQYF.

V is TRBV5-4 and J is TRBJ2-5, with D perhaps matching TRBD2 (6 bases). Germline V lookup: CDR1 SGHNT, CDR2 YYREEE (reference sequence). The CDR3 extends over 14 amino acids. V was pared by 3 bases and J by 1 base, with 10 bases between. The CDR3 protein is CASSSGLFQETQYF. CDR3 DNA: TGTGCCAGCAGCTCGGGACTGTTCCAAGAGACCCAGTACTTC.

The CDR3 coding sequence is TGTGCCAGCAGTTACGGGGGGATTGATGGCTACACCTTC. Translated: CASSYGGIDGYTF. V gene TRBV6-5 combines with J gene TRBJ1-2, with a weak D call TRBD1 (5 bases). Trimming stripped 2 bases from V and 6 bases from J, with 10 bases between. This CDR3 is built from 13 residues. Germline loops: CDR1 MNHEY, CDR2 SVGAGI.

The CDR3, as DNA: TGTGCCAGTAGTATTCCTAGCGGGGGGGGAGATACGCAGTATTTT. Protein: CASSIPSGGGDTQYF. V usage is TRBV19 and J usage is TRBJ2-3; 12 bases align to TRBD2. V was clipped by 3 bases and J by 5 bases; unmatched bases: 3. The CDR3 extends over 15 amino acids. Germline V gene lookup returns CDR1 LNHDA and CDR2 SQIVND (reference sequence). The entire variable domain, with the rest obtained from reference TRBV19 and TRBJ2-3, is as follows: DGGITQSPKYLFRKEGQNVTLSCEQNLNHDAMYWYRQDPGQGLRLIYYSQIVNDFQKGDIAEGYSVSREKKESFPLTVTSAQKNPTAFYLCASSIPSGGGDTQYFGPGTRLTVL.